The 11 T cell receptor beta chains given below trace back to one sample, sequenced in a study of regulatory T cells in long-lasting Graves disease. The sample's time point: persistent/refractory GD, antithyroid drugs over 5 years with positive TRAb. RNA extracted from PBMCs served as the sequencing template. Arm-PCR of CDR3 regions and iRepertoire HTBI primers were used to build TCR beta libraries. TCRdb recomputed calls from the multiplex PCR reads with MiXCR, one row per CDR3 protein. The repertoire includes 430,000 or so distinct CDR3 sequences, roughly a fifth of them detected once, and approximately 15% sits in the top ten. The starting material was peripheral blood mononuclear cells (PBMCs), obtained when the disease was refractory, from a patient treated with antithyroid drugs. These receptors all come from a female donor with Graves disease.

The sample holds many counts of this clonotype. J is TRBJ1-1 and V is TRBV27, with D perhaps TRBD1 (6 bases). Germline loops: CDR1 MNHEY, CDR2 SMNVEV (reference sequence). CDR3 length: 13 residues. Trimming pared 3 bases from V and 7 bases from J, leaving 12 bases between. CDR3 loop: CASSFTGRDEAFF. The CDR3 DNA follows: TGTGCCAGCAGTTTTACAGGGCGAGATGAAGCTTTCTTT.

There are a few counts of this clonotype. This sequence joins TRBV2 and TRBJ2-5, with 7 nucleotides matching TRBD2. The CDR3 loop spans 18 amino acids. Germline lookup yields CDR1 SNHLY and CDR2 FYNNEI. The junction had 15 bases not matched to a gene; V was cut back by 0 bases and J by 5 bases. In nucleotides, the CDR3 is TGTGCCAGCAGTGAAGCGTGGGGGGGAGTCTTGCCCGGGGAGACCCAGTACTTC. The encoded protein is CASSEAWGGVLPGETQYF.

This clonotype was counted ten times or more. This rearrangement joins TRBV12-3 or TRBV12-4 to TRBJ2-2, with D tentatively TRBD1 or TRBD2 (5 bases each). Trimming pared 3 bases from V and 6 bases from J, leaving 20 bases between. This CDR3 has 17 residues. CDR3 nucleotides: TGTGCCAGCAGTTTCCGGGACCTCACCCAAAGGGCCGGGGAGCTGTTTTTT. It translates to CASSFRDLTQRAGELFF.

This clonotype showed up many times. This chain links TRBV3-1 with TRBJ2-7; 9 bases are shared with TRBD2. J gave up 3 bases and V 4 bases, and 7 bases lay outside the gene matches. From germline, CDR1 is LGHDT and CDR2 YNNKEL (reference sequence). This CDR3 comprises 15 residues. The chain's CDR3 is CASSLRLAEYYEQYF. The DNA for the CDR3 is TGTGCCAGCAGCCTCCGACTAGCGGAGTACTACGAGCAGTACTTC.

This clonotype was seen ten or more times. The chain employs TRBV3-1 and TRBJ1-5, with D perhaps matching TRBD1 (5 bases). The CDR3 is 14 amino acids. Trimming took 4 bases from V and 3 from J, leaving 10 bases between them. The germline CDR1 and CDR2 sequences are LGHDT and YNNKEL (reference sequence). CDR3 protein: CASSRRQNNQPQHF. In nucleotides, the CDR3 is TGTGCCAGCAGCCGTCGACAGAACAATCAGCCCCAGCATTTT. Using reference TRBV3-1 and TRBJ1-5 for the parts outside the CDR3, the full variable domain is DTAVSQTPKYLVTQMGNDKSIKCEQNLGHDTMYWYKQDSKKFLKIMFSYNNKELIINETVPNRFSPKSPDKAHLNLHINSLELGDSAVYFCASSRRQNNQPQHFGDGTRLSIL.

This clonotype was seen many times. At one boundary the junction diverges from the germline segment, which might be a read error. This chain joins TRBV5-1 and TRBJ2-5; no clear D. The CDR3 is 15 residues long. Germline values: CDR1 SGHRS, CDR2 YFSETQ. This chain's CDR3 is CASRLGIGSQETQYF. CDR3 nucleotide sequence: TGCGCCAGCAGATTGGGGATTGGCAGCCAAGAGACCCAGTACTTC.

As concerns this clonotype: Being one base from a much bigger clone, this may be a read error. This chain uses TRBV28 with TRBJ2-5; 11 bases map to TRBD1. The CDR3 runs 17 residues. Germline assignment: CDR1 MDHEN and CDR2 SYDVKM. CDR3 amino acids: CAGSSPAGTGGKETQYF. In DNA, the CDR3 is TGTGCCGGCAGTTCCCCTGCCGGGACAGGGGGTAAGGAGACCCAGTACTTC. The full variable domain, rest sourced from reference TRBV28 and TRBJ2-5, is DVKVTQSSRYLVKRTGEKVFLECVQDMDHENMFWYRQDPGLGLRLIYFSYDVKMKEKGDIPEGYSVSREKKERFSLILESASTNQTSMYLCAGSSPAGTGGKETQYFGPGTRLLVL.

The rearrangement uses TRBV6-2 or TRBV6-3 and TRBJ2-6, with 7 bases identical to TRBD1. V lost 3 bases and J lost 0; bases outside the gene matches: 14. The CDR3 covers 20 residues. Germline CDR1 and CDR2: MNHEY and SVGEGT. The CDR3 DNA reads as TGTGCCAGCAGTTATCGCCCGCCGGGACAGTCCCTCTCTGGGGCCAACGTCCTGACTTTC. Translating gives CASSYRPPGQSLSGANVLTF.

In its sample, this clonotype was seen many times. The chain recombines TRBV12-3 or TRBV12-4 with TRBJ2-7; 7 positions match TRBD2. The J segment lost 7 bases and the V segment lost 7 bases, leaving 13 bases of the junction unmatched. This CDR3 spans 14 amino acids. The CDR3 is CASTRGGSVWEQYF. As DNA, the CDR3 is TGTGCCAGCACAAGAGGCGGGAGTGTGTGGGAGCAGTACTTC.

A word on this clonotype: A read error may produce the germline difference seen at one junction end. This chain connects TRBV28 to TRBJ2-5; 7 bases are a match to TRBD2. The CDR3 is 17 amino acids. Germline CDR1 is MDHEN and CDR2 is SYDVKM. The CDR3 DNA sequence: TGTGCCAGCCCCCTTCTCGGATGCGGGAGTCTTGCCAATGAGCAGTGCTTC. As protein: CASPLLGCGSLANEQCF. Based on the CDR3 plus reference TRBV28 and TRBJ2-5, the full variable domain is DVKVTQSSRYLVKRTGEKVFLECVQDMDHENMFWYRQDPGLGLRLIYFSYDVKMKEKGDIPEGYSVSREKKERFSLILESASTNQTSMYLCASPLLGCGSLANEQCFGPGTRLLVL.

This clonotype was found many times. The chain carries TRBV10-3 and TRBJ2-6; D unclear. With 10 bases removed from V and 2 bases from J, the gap between germline ends came to 18 bases. This CDR3 is 16 amino acids long. CDR1 is ENHRY, CDR2 SYGVKD, per germline. CDR3 nucleotide sequence: TGTGCCACCGCTTCCCGGGTTGGTGCTGGGGCCAACGTCCTGACTTTC. Its protein is CATASRVGAGANVLTF.